The clone carrying this TCR beta chain was recorded a few times. This sample stems from a study of PD-L1 blockade in urothelial cancer. Across the whole study: Chemotherapy regimens numbering 0 to 3 had been given to patients.

The assay was immunoSEQ multiplex PCR, and TCRdb's table has in-frame clones only and misses some. The sample has approximately 63,000 clones; 80% to 90% are singletons. Time point specified: pretreatment peripheral blood. All patients carried locally advanced or metastatic urothelial carcinoma. The CDR3 contains 13 residues. V gave up 4 bases and J gave up 0 bases, with 7 bases separating them. Germline CDR1 SGHNT, CDR2 YYREEE (reference sequence). The chain uses TRBV5-4 and TRBJ1-1; no clear D. Specimen: PBMCs, collected around atezolizumab (anti-PD-L1) treatment. The receptor was isolated from a man between 70 and 80 years old with urothelial cancer. The CDR3 nucleotides are TGTGCCAGCAGCACACAGATGAACACTGAAGCTTTCTTT. Protein product: CASSTQMNTEAFF.